This T cell receptor (beta chain) is drawn from a study of human T cells and chemical hapten exposure. Background on the study: Diagnoses of alopecia areata, totalis or universalis occurred in mostly female patients. General study findings and limits: TCRs above 1 in 1000 frequency stayed constant with DPC sensitization.

This clonotype showed up just a few times. What it binds is not known. Individual cDNA molecules each carried unique molecular identifiers attached by the library. TCRdb ran MiXCR on the RACE reads and lists one entry per CDR3 protein. The table records about 180,000 distinct CDR3 sequences, nearly 30% of them present only once. V shed 2 bases and J shed 0 bases, with 13 bases lying between them. The length of the CDR3 is 16 residues. Looked up from germline, CDR1 is LNHNV and CDR2 is YYDKDF (reference sequence). The time point here: pre-sensitization, week 0. Treatment meaning: therapeutic diphenylcyclopropenone sensitization with weekly scalp DPC.

Sequencing was performed on whole blood, taken in connection with sensitization to the hapten diphenylcyclopropenone (DPC). This receptor was obtained from a woman aged 30 to 39 with alopecia areata. Some clones in this sample may be carry-over from other donors' samples. The chain couples TRBV15 to TRBJ1-1; D is undetermined. CDR3 in amino acids: CATSRTSLGLNTEAFF. CDR3 nucleotides: TGTGCCACCAGCAGAACCTCTTTGGGTTTGAACACTGAAGCTTTCTTT.